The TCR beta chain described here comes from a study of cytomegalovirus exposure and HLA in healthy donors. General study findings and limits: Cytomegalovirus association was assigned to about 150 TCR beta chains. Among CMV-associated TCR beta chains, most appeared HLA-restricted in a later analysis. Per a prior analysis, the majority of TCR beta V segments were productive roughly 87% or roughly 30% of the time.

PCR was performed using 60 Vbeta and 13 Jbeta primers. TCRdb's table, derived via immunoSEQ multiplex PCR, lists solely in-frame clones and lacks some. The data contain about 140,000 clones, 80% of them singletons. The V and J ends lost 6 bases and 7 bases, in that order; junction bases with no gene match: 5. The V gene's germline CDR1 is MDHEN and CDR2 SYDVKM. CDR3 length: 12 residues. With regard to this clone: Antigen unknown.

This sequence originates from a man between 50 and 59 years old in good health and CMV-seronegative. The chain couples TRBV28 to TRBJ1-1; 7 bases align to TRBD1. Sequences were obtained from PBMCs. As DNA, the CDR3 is TGTGCCAGCAGCCTACAGGGGTTTGAAGCTTTCTTT. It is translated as CASSLQGFEAFF.